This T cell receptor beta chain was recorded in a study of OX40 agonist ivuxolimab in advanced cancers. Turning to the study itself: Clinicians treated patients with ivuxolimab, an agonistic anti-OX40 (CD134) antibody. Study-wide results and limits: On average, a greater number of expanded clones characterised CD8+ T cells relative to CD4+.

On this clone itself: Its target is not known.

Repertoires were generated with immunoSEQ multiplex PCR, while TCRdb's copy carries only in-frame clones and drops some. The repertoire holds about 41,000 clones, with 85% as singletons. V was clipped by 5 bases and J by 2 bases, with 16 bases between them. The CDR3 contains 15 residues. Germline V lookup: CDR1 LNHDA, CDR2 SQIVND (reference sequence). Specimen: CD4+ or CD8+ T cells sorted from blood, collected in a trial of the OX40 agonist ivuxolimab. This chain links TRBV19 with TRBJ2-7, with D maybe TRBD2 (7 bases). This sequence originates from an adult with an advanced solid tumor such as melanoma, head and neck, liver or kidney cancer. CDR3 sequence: CASSALGGRTYEQYF. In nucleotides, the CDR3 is TGTGCCAGTAGTGCACTCGGGGGGCGCACCTACGAGCAGTACTTC.